This entry concerns a single T cell receptor beta chain. The junction departs from germline at one end; a sequencing error may be responsible. From germline, CDR1 is SGHVS and CDR2 FQNEAQ. The CDR3 runs 15 residues. Primers for the PCR totalled 60 Vbeta and 13 Jbeta. This table comes from immunoSEQ multiplex PCR, and its TCRdb copy is limited to in-frame clones, with some not included. The sample contains around 210,000 clones, approximately 84% of which appear only once. This record belongs to a study of cytomegalovirus exposure and HLA in healthy donors. Sequenced input: PBMCs. The TCR was taken from a girl aged 2-10 years in good health and CMV-seronegative. The rearrangement uses TRBV7-8 and TRBJ2-7; D may be TRBD1 (6 bases). The CDR3 sequence is CASSLSTGTLYEPYF. The CDR3 DNA reads as TGTGCCAGCAGCTTATCGACTGGGACACTCTACGAGCCGTACTTC.